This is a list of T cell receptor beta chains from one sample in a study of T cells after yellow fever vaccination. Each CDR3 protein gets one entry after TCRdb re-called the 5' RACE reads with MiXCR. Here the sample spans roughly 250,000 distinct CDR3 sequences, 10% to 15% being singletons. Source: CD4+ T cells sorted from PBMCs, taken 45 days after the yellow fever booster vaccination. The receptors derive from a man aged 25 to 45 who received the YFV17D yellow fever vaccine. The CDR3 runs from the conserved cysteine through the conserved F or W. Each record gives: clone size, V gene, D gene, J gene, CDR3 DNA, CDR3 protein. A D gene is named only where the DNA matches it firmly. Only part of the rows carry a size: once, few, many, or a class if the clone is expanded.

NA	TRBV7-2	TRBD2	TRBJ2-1	TGTGCCAGCAGCGGGGGGGTGAACAATGAGCAGTTCTTC	CASSGGVNNEQFF
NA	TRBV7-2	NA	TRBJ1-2	TGTGCCAGCAGCTTACGTGAAGGGGCCAACTATGGCTACACCTTC	CASSLREGANYGYTF
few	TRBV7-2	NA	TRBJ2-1	TGTGCCAGCAGCTCCCCGTTCGGGACTCACAATGAGCAGTTCTTC	CASSSPFGTHNEQFF
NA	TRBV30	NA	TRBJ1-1	TGTGCCTGGAGTGTACAACGGGACCCCCTGGCCACTGAAGCTTTCTTT	CAWSVQRDPLATEAFF
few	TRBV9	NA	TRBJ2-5	TGTGCCAGCAGCGTAGCCCCTCTGGTGGGGGAAGAGACCCAGTACTTC	CASSVAPLVGEETQYF
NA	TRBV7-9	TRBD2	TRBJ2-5	TGTGCCAGCAGCTTCGGACTAGCGGGAAGAGAGACCCAGTACTTC	CASSFGLAGRETQYF
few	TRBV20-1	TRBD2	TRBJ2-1	TGCAGTGCTAGACCTCCGGGACTAGATGGTGAGCAGTTCTTC	CSARPPGLDGEQFF
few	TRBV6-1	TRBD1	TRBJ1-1	TGTGCCAGCAGTAAACAGGGGGCCGGGAACACTGAAGCTTTCTTT	CASSKQGAGNTEAFF
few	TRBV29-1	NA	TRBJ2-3	TGCAGCGTTGAACAGCAAATATCCGATACGCAGTATTTT	CSVEQQISDTQYF
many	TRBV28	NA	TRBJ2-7	TGTGCCAGCAGCTTACAGGGCCCCTACGAGCAGTACTTC	CASSLQGPYEQYF
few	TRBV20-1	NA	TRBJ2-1	TGCAGTGCCGAATTCATTAGCGGCCTCCTGAACAATGAGCAGTTCTTC	CSAEFISGLLNNEQFF
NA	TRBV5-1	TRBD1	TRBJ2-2	TGCGCCAGCAGCCTGACAGGGGGCGTTATCACCGGGGAGCTGTTTTTT	CASSLTGGVITGELFF
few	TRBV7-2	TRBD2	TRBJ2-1	TGTGCCAGCAGCTTAGCCGGGCTAGCGGGAGCTTACGAGCAGTTCTTC	CASSLAGLAGAYEQFF
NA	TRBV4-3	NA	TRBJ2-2	TGCGCCAGCAGCCAAGAGGCAGCCCAGAACACCGGGGAGCTGTTTTTT	CASSQEAAQNTGELFF
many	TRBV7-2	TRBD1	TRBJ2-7	TGTGCCAGCAGCCGAGGACAGGTCACGGTCTACGAGCAGTACTTC	CASSRGQVTVYEQYF
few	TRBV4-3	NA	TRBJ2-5	TGCGCCAGCAGCCAAGATGGTTCCCCCTACGCTCAAGAGACCCAGTACTTC	CASSQDGSPYAQETQYF
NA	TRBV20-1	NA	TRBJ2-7	TGCAGTGCTAAATTGGTGGGAGGAGCCTACGAGCAGTACTTC	CSAKLVGGAYEQYF
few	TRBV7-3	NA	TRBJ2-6	TGTGCCAGCAGCTTAGACTTGGGGGCCAACGTCCTGACTTTC	CASSLDLGANVLTF
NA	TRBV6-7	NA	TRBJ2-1	TGTGCCAGCAGTTATCCCACAAGGTGGGGGTTAGGGGATGAGCAGTTCTTC	CASSYPTRWGLGDEQFF
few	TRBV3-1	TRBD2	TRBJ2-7	TGTGCCGCCCGGGACGGGAGGGACGAGCAGTACTTC	CAARDGRDEQYF
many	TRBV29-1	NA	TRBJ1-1	TGCAGCGTTACCCCGGGAAATCAGGCTTTCTTT	CSVTPGNQAFF
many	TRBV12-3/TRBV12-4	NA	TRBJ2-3	TGTGCCAGCAGCCTCAGGCGGGATAGGAATACGCAGTATTTT	CASSLRRDRNTQYF
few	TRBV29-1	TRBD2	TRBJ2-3	TGCAGCGTTGCGGGGACTAGCGGGATAACAGATACGCAGTATTTT	CSVAGTSGITDTQYF
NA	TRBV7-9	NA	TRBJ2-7	TGTGCCAGCAGTCGGAGAGGAAGCTCCTACGAGCAGTACTTC	CASSRRGSSYEQYF
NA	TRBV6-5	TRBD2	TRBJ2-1	TGTGCCAGCAGTTACCAGACTAGCGGGAGTGGGAATGAGCAGTTCTTC	CASSYQTSGSGNEQFF
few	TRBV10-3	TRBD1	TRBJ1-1	TGTGCCATGAATCAGGGGGAGAACACTGAAGCTTTCTTT	CAMNQGENTEAFF
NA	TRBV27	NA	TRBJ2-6	TGTGCCAGCAGTTTTAACCCCCTGGGAGGGGCCAACGTCCTGACTTTC	CASSFNPLGGANVLTF